These 28 T cell receptor beta chains share one sample of origin, sequenced in a study of monozygotic twins with inflammatory bowel disease. No DNA is given; TCRdb re-called the 5' RACE reads and lists each CDR3 protein once. In all, the sample yields a few hundred thousand distinct CDR3 sequences. Input material: blood. All receptors derive from a human donor with ulcerative colitis or Crohn's disease, or a healthy co-twin of an affected twin (not recorded which).

This rearrangement joins TRBV7-3 to TRBJ2-2; TCRdb lists TRBD1, though no DNA is available to test this call. The CDR3 is 16 residues long. CDR1 SGHTA and CDR2 FQGTGA come from the germline V gene. This CDR3 is CASSHPPTGNTGELFF.

The chain uses TRBV6-5 and TRBJ2-7; TCRdb reports TRBD1, a call that lacks DNA to check it against. Germline CDR1 and CDR2: MNHEY and SVGAGI. The CDR3 loop spans 16 amino acids. CDR3 residues: CASSSSLRDRVSEQYF.

CDR3 sequence reads: CAWSVGTAINEKLFF. The chain recombines TRBV30 with TRBJ1-4; the D call of TRBD1 rests on TCRdb alone, since no DNA is present to check it. This CDR3 is 15 amino acids long. Germline V gene sequence: CDR1 GTSNPN, CDR2 SVGIG (reference sequence).

The chain recombines TRBV6-5 with TRBJ1-5. CDR1 and CDR2 (germline): MNHEY, SVGAGI. There are 17 residues in the CDR3. Here the CDR3 reads CASSSGMNSLYNQPQHF.

CDR3 loop: CAISGPPEFNRKNEQFF. The chain combines TRBV10-3 with TRBJ2-1; TCRdb outputs TRBD2, but without DNA this stays unchecked. Germline CDR1 and CDR2: ENHRY and SYGVKD. The CDR3 runs to 17 residues.

V is TRBV6-1 and J is TRBJ2-3. The CDR3 sequence is 14 residues long. Germline CDR1 is MNHNS and CDR2 is SASEGT. The CDR3 sequence: CASSEGFHTDTQYF.

The gene calls are TRBV6-1 and TRBJ2-5; TCRdb reports TRBD2, a call that lacks DNA to check it against. Germline V CDR1 and CDR2: MNHNS, SASEGT. The length of the CDR3 is 14 residues. Here the CDR3 reads CASRPGLAVETQYF.

The gene calls are TRBV2 and TRBJ2-7. Germline assignment: CDR1 SNHLY and CDR2 FYNNEI. The length of the CDR3 is 13 residues. CDR3 residues: CASSGLRTYEQYF. The full variable domain, with the rest looked up from reference TRBV2 and TRBJ2-7, is EPEVTQTPSHQVTQMGQEVILRCVPISNHLYFYWYRQILGQKVEFLVSFYNNEISEKSEIFDDQFSVERPDGSNFTLKIRSTKLEDSAMYFCASSGLRTYEQYFGPGTRLTVT.

V usage is TRBV12-3 or TRBV12-4 and J usage is TRBJ1-3. The CDR3 length is 11 residues. The CDR3 region is CASGLGNTIYF.

The rearrangement links TRBV5-1 to TRBJ2-7; TCRdb designates TRBD1, a call that cannot be tested without DNA. The CDR3 spans 15 residues. Germline V gives CDR1 SGHRS, CDR2 YFSETQ. CDR3 sequence: CASSRGTGESTEPYF.

CDR3: CASSPSTGITDEQYF. V is TRBV5-8 and J is TRBJ2-7; TCRdb selects TRBD1, and the lack of DNA leaves this call unchecked. CDR1 is SGHTS, CDR2 YDEGEE, per germline. This CDR3 has 15 amino acids.

V gene TRBV3-1 combines with J gene TRBJ2-7; the D call of TRBD1 rests on TCRdb alone, since no DNA is present to check it. CDR3 length: 16 residues. Germline loops: CDR1 LGHDT, CDR2 YNNKEL (reference sequence). CDR3 sequence reads: CASSRSSLRGPSEQYF.

The chain couples TRBV7-2 to TRBJ2-7; TCRdb outputs TRBD1, but without DNA this stays unchecked. The CDR3 is made up of 17 amino acids. Per germline, CDR1 SGHTA and CDR2 FQGNSA. CDR3 region: CASSLSVFEGGTYEQYF.

This chain connects TRBV11-2 to TRBJ1-3; no DNA is available, so the TRBD1 call from TCRdb remains unchecked. The CDR3 spans 15 residues. Germline V CDR1 and CDR2: SGHAT, FQNNGV. CDR3 sequence reads: CASSLTGGFGNTIYF.

J is TRBJ2-3 and V is TRBV2; TCRdb's D call, TRBD1, is unchecked because there is no DNA. This CDR3 region has 14 residues. The germline CDR1 and CDR2 sequences are SNHLY and FYNNEI. CDR3: CASRGDRGQNTQYF.

CDR3 protein: CASSRGLAGGYEQYF. The chain employs TRBV19 and TRBJ2-7; TCRdb names TRBD2, which stays unverified in the absence of DNA. The V gene's germline CDR1 is LNHDA and CDR2 SQIVND (reference sequence). The CDR3 loop spans 15 amino acids.

The CDR3 sequence: CASSHPVGTANNYGYTF. The J gene is TRBJ1-2, the V gene TRBV5-1; lacking DNA, the TRBD1 call made by TCRdb goes unchecked. The V gene's germline CDR1 is SGHRS and CDR2 YFSETQ. The CDR3 spans 17 residues.

This rearrangement joins TRBV18 to TRBJ2-1; TCRdb calls TRBD2, which cannot be checked without DNA. Germline assignment: CDR1 KGHSH and CDR2 LQKENI. The CDR3 contains 15 residues. The CDR3 loop is CASSPWGPDNNEQFF.

The rearrangement joins TRBV3-1 to TRBJ2-1; lacking DNA, the TRBD1 call made by TCRdb goes unchecked. Germline-derived CDR1 and CDR2 are LGHDT and YNNKEL (reference sequence). This CDR3 comprises 19 residues. The CDR3 spells CASSQGTGGGTSSYNEQFF.

V is TRBV12-3 or TRBV12-4 and J is TRBJ2-3. This CDR3 region has 12 residues. The CDR3 here is CASSPDRDTQYF.

The rearrangement links TRBV19 to TRBJ2-7; TCRdb indicates TRBD2, and absent DNA this call remains unverified. Germline V gene lookup returns CDR1 LNHDA and CDR2 SQIVND (reference sequence). CDR3 length: 15 amino acids. The CDR3 here is CASSRGLAPAYEQYF. The full variable domain, in which reference TRBV19 and TRBJ2-7 provide the parts outside the CDR3, is DGGITQSPKYLFRKEGQNVTLSCEQNLNHDAMYWYRQDPGQGLRLIYYSQIVNDFQKGDIAEGYSVSREKKESFPLTVTSAQKNPTAFYLCASSRGLAPAYEQYFGPGTRLTVT.

The chain carries TRBV5-4 and TRBJ2-5. Germline V CDR1 and CDR2: SGHNT, YYREEE (reference sequence). This CDR3 is built from 13 residues. This chain's CDR3 is CASSLGIGETQYF.

The J gene is TRBJ2-3, the V gene TRBV15. CDR1 and CDR2 from the germline V gene are LNHNV and YYDKDF (reference sequence). CDR3 length: 12 amino acids. The CDR3 loop reads CATSRGADTQYF.

The chain combines TRBV3-1 with TRBJ2-2; without DNA, the TCRdb call of TRBD2 cannot be checked. CDR3 length: 14 residues. Germline lookup yields CDR1 LGHDT and CDR2 YNNKEL (reference sequence). This CDR3 is CASSSILVAGELFF.

The chain carries TRBV9 and TRBJ1-3; the D call of TRBD1 rests on TCRdb alone, since no DNA is present to check it. Per germline, CDR1 SGDLS and CDR2 YYNGEE. This CDR3 spans 16 amino acids. CDR3: CASSVRDGFSGNTIYF.

The genes are TRBV7-8 and TRBJ1-1. The CDR3 covers 15 residues. Germline lookup yields CDR1 SGHVS and CDR2 FQNEAQ. CDR3: CASRRRAGLNTEAFF.

The V gene is TRBV6-2 or TRBV6-3, the J gene TRBJ2-1; TCRdb names TRBD1, which stays unverified in the absence of DNA. Germline CDR1 and CDR2: MNHEY and SVGEGT. This CDR3 spans 15 amino acids. This chain's CDR3 is CASSYSIRGDGEQFF.

V usage is TRBV3-1 and J usage is TRBJ1-5. The germline CDR1 and CDR2 sequences are LGHDT and YNNKEL (reference sequence). The CDR3 loop spans 14 amino acids. CDR3: CASSQGRVGQPQHF. The variable domain in full, completed from reference TRBV3-1 and TRBJ1-5, reads DTAVSQTPKYLVTQMGNDKSIKCEQNLGHDTMYWYKQDSKKFLKIMFSYNNKELIINETVPNRFSPKSPDKAHLNLHINSLELGDSAVYFCASSQGRVGQPQHFGDGTRLSIL.